The T cell receptor (beta chain) under discussion was sequenced for a study of neurological immune-mediated disorders. Findings and limits, study-wide: No CDR3 amino acid sequences were shared by expanded clones across subjects, suggesting private repertoires in all groups.

The CDR3 spans 15 residues. Germline-derived CDR1 and CDR2 are SGHRS and YFSETQ. With 4 bases removed from V and 4 bases from J, the gap between germline ends came to 15 bases. Template-switch 5'RACE cDNA synthesis added a 10-nucleotide unique molecular identifier. TCRdb processed the 5' RACE reads anew with MiXCR; each CDR3 protein has one entry. Here the sample spans tens of thousands of distinct CDR3 sequences, 12% to 15% being singletons. This clonotype was counted at least ten times. Its antigen is not identified. The time point denotes: longitudinal time-point 1 (baseline). The starting material, 2 million PBMCs stored at -80 C, gave rise to the unsorted libraries.

The sequence was collected from a female donor with HTLV-1-associated myelopathy (HAM/TSP). Material: PBMCs. V and J are TRBV5-1 and TRBJ1-5; D perhaps matches TRBD1 (5 bases). The CDR3 region is CASSRDGAENQPQHF. The CDR3, as DNA: TGCGCCAGCAGCCGGGACGGGGCGGAAAATCAGCCCCAGCATTTT.